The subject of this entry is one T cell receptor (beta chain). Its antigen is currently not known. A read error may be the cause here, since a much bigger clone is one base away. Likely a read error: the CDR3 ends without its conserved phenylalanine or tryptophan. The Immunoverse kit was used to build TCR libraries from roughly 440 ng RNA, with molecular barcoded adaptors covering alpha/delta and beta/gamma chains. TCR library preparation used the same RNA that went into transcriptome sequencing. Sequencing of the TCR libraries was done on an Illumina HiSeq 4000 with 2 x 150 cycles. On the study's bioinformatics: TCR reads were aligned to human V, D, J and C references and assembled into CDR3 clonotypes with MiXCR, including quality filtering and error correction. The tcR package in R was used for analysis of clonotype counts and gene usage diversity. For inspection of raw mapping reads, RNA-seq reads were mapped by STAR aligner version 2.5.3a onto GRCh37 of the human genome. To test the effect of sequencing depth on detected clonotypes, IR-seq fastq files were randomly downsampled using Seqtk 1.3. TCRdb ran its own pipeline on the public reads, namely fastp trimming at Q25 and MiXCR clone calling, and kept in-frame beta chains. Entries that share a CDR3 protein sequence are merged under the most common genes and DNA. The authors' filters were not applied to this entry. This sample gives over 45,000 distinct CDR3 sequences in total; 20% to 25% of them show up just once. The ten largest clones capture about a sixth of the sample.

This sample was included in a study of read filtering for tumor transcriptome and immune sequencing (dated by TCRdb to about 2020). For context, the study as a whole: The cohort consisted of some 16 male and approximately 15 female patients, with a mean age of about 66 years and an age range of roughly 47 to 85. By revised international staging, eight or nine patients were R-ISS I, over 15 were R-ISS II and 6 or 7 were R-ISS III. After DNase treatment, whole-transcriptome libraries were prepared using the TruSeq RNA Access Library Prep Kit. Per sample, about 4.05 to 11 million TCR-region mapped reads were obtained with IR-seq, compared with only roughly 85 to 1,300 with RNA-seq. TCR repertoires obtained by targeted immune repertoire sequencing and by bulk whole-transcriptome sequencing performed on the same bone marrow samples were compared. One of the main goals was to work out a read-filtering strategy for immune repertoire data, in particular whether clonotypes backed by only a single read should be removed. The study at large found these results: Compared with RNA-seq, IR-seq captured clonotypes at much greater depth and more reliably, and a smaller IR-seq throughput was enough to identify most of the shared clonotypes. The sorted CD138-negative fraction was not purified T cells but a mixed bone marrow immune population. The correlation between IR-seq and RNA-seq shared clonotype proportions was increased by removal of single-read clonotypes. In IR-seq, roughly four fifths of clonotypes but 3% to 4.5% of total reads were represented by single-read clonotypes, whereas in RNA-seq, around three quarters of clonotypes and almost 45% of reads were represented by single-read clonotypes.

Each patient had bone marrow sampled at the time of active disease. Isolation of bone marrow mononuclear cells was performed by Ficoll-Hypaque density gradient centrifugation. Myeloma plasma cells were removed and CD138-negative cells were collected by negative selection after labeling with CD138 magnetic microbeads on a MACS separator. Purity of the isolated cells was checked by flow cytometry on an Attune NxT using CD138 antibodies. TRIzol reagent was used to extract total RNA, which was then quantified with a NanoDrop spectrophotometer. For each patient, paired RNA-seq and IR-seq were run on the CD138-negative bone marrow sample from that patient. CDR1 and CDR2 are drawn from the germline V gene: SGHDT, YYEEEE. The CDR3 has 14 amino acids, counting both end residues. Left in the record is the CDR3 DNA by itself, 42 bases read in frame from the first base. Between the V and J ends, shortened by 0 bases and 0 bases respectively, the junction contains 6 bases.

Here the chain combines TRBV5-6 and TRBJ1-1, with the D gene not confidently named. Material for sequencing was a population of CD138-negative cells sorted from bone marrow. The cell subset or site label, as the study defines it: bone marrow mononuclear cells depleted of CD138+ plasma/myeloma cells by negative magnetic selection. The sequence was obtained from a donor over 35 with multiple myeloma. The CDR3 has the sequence CASSLGGLNTEAFS. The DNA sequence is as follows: TGTGCCAGCAGCTTGGGGGGTTTGAACACTGAAGCTTTCTCT.